This T cell receptor (beta chain) was retrieved from a study of T cells in Graves' hyperthyroidism and ophthalmopathy. The investigators amplified TCR beta CDR3 regions from RNA transcripts. The study used the HTBI primer set for a first-round RT-PCR of the TCR CDR3. MiXCR, applied by TCRdb to the multiplex PCR reads, yields one record per CDR3 protein. The sample contains some 250,000 distinct CDR3 sequences, about 16% of which appear only once. CDR3 size: 13 residues. V dropped 5 bases and J dropped 2; count of bases not matched to a gene: 1. CDR1 is SGHAT and CDR2 is FQNNGV in the germline V gene. V gene TRBV11-2 combines with J gene TRBJ2-3; 7 bases align to TRBD2. This TCR was recovered from a woman in her 50s with Graves' hyperthyroidism that later progressed to Graves' ophthalmopathy. Sequencing was done on a sample of blood. The CDR3 region has the DNA TGTGCCAGCAGCGGGAGGGCCACAGATACGCAGTATTTT. Amino acids: CASSGRATDTQYF.